A single sample is the source of the 7 T cell receptor beta chains below, sequenced in a study of human T cells and chemical hapten exposure. One entry per CDR3 protein, called by TCRdb with MiXCR from the RACE reads. The sample comprises about 71,000 distinct CDR3 sequences, approximately 12% of which are singletons, and roughly 1.5% rests with the top ten. Time point indicated: patch test 3, about 24 weeks after DPC sensitization. Treatment noted: therapeutic diphenylcyclopropenone sensitization with weekly scalp DPC. Specimen: whole blood, collected in connection with sensitization to the hapten diphenylcyclopropenone (DPC). The receptor source for this set is a woman aged 45-65 years with alopecia areata. Some clones in this sample may be carry-over from other donors' samples.

This clonotype has a handful of counts. This sequence joins TRBV7-2 and TRBJ2-3; D is unresolved. CDR1 and CDR2 from the germline V gene are SGHTA and FQGNSA. Trimming removed 0 bases from V and 2 bases from J, with 3 bases in between. The CDR3 extends over 13 amino acids. CDR3 sequence: CASSLAITDTQYF. The CDR3 DNA is TGTGCCAGCAGCTTAGCAATCACAGATACGCAGTATTTT.

This sequence joins TRBV28 and TRBJ2-3; perhaps D is TRBD1 or TRBD2 (6 bases each). Germline V gene lookup returns CDR1 MDHEN and CDR2 SYDVKM. V was pared by 9 bases and J by 3 bases, with 19 bases between. The CDR3 loop spans 15 amino acids. CDR3 DNA: TGTGCCAGTGAGATCGGACGGGGGCGTACAGATACGCAGTATTTT. It yields the protein CASEIGRGRTDTQYF.

This clonotype was seen repeatedly, ten times or more. The CDR3 here is CASSLPGRHYEQYF. CDR3 in DNA: TGCGCCAGCAGCTTACCCGGGAGGCACTACGAGCAGTACTTC. The genes are TRBV5-1 and TRBJ2-7; the match to TRBD2 covers 7 bases. CDR3 length: 14 amino acids. The V segment lost 2 bases and the J segment 3 bases; nucleotides outside the gene matches: 5. CDR1 and CDR2 from the germline V gene are SGHRS and YFSETQ.

In this sample, this clonotype turned up many times. The V call is TRBV6-5, the J call TRBJ1-1; TRBD1 matches at 7 bases. Trimming cost V 7 bases and J 2 bases; bases outside gene matches: 13. Germline CDR1 and CDR2: MNHEY and SVGAGI. The CDR3 is made up of 16 amino acids. The CDR3 spells CASTPDRAVRNTEAFF. The CDR3 DNA is TGTGCCAGCACCCCCGACAGGGCAGTTAGAAACACTGAAGCTTTCTTT.

This clonotype was observed at least ten times. The rearrangement uses TRBV2 and TRBJ1-5; D possibly corresponds to TRBD1 (6 bases). Germline CDR1 reads SNHLY; CDR2 reads FYNNEI. V dropped 2 bases and J dropped 4 bases, with 9 bases sitting between them. The CDR3 is 14 residues long. The CDR3 reads CASSEQGMNQPQHF. The CDR3 bases are TGTGCCAGCAGTGAACAGGGGATGAATCAGCCCCAGCATTTT.

This chain joins TRBV7-9 and TRBJ2-3, with D possibly matching TRBD2 (5 bases). The CDR3 spans 13 residues. Germline loops: CDR1 SEHNR, CDR2 FQNEAQ (reference sequence). The germline V and J ends were trimmed by 6 bases and 4 bases, with 11 bases remaining between them. The CDR3 DNA follows: TGTGCCAGCAGTCCCGGACTGTCAGATACGCAGTATTTT. Translating it yields CASSPGLSDTQYF. Filled out from reference TRBV7-9 and TRBJ2-3, the complete variable domain reads DTGVSQNPRHKITKRGQNVTFRCDPISEHNRLYWYRQTLGQGPEFLTYFQNEAQLEKSRLLSDRFSAERPKGSFSTLEIQRTEQGDSAMYLCASSPGLSDTQYFGPGTRLTVL.

This clonotype was detected many times. The chain recombines TRBV7-7 with TRBJ2-1; 9 nucleotides match TRBD2. Looked up from germline, CDR1 is SSHAT and CDR2 is FNYEAQ (reference sequence). This CDR3 is 14 amino acids long. V lost 5 bases, J lost 10 bases, and 9 bases stayed unmatched. The CDR3 DNA sequence: TGTGCCAGCAGCCATAGCGGGAGAGGAGAAGAGCAGTTCTTC. This gives the protein CASSHSGRGEEQFF.